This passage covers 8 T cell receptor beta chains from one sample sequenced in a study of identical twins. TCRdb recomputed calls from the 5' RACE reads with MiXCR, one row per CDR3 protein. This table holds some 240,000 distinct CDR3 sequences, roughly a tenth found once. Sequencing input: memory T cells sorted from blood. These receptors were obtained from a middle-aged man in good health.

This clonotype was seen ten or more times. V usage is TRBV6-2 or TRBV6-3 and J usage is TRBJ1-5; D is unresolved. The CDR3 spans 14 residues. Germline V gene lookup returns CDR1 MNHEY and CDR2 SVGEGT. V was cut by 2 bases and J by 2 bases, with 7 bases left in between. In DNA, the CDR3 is TGTGCCAGCAGTTACGAGGGAGGCAATCAGCCCCAGCATTTT. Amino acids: CASSYEGGNQPQHF.

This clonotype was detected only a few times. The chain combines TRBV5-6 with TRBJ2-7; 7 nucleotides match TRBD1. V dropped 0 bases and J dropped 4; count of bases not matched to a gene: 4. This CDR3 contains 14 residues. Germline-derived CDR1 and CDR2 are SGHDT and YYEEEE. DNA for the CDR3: TGTGCCAGCAGCTTGGATAACAGGGGTTACGAGCAGTACTTC. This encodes CASSLDNRGYEQYF.

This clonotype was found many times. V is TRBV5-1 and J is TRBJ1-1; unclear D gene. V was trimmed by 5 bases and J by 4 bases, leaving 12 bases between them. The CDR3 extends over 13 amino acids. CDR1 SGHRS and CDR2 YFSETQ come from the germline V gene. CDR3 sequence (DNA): TGCGCCAGCAGAGTAGGCCCGGCCACTGAAGCTTTCTTT. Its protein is CASRVGPATEAFF.

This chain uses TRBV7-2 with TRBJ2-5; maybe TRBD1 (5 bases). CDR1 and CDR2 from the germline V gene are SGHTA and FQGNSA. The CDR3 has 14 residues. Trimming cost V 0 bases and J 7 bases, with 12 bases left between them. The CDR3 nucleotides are TGTGCCAGCAGCTTAGCTCAGGGTCGGGTGACCCAGTACTTC. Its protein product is CASSLAQGRVTQYF. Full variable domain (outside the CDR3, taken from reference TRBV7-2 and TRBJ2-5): GAGVSQSPSNKVTEKGKDVELRCDPISGHTALYWYRQSLGQGLEFLIYFQGNSAPDKSGLPSDRFSAERTGGSVSTLTIQRTQQEDSAVYLCASSLAQGRVTQYFGPGTRLLVL.

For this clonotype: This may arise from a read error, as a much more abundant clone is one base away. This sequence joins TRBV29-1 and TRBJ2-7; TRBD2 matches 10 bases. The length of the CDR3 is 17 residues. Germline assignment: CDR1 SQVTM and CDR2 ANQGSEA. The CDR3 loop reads CCVAQLAGIESSYEQYF. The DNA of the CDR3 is TGCTGCGTTGCTCAACTAGCGGGAATAGAAAGCTCCTACGAGCAGTACTTC.

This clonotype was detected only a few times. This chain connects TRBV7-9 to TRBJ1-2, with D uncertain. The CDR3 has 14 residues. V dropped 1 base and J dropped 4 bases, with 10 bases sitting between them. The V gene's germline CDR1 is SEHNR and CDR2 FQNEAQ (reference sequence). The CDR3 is CASSLGAAAYGYTF. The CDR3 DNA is TGTGCCAGCAGCTTAGGCGCCGCGGCCTATGGCTACACCTTC.

The CDR3 bases are TGTGCCAGCAAGCTTTGGGGAGTCAGGGGATCAGCAGATACGCAGTATTTT. Translating it yields CASKLWGVRGSADTQYF. V usage is TRBV6-1 and J usage is TRBJ2-3; D possibly corresponds to TRBD1 (6 bases). The CDR3 has 17 amino acids. Trimming took 7 bases from V and 4 from J, leaving 24 bases between them. Germline loops: CDR1 MNHNS, CDR2 SASEGT.

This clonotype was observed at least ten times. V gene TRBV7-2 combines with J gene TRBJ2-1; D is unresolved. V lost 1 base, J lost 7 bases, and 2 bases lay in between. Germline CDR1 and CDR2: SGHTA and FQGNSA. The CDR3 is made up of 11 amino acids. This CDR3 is CASSLGNEQFF. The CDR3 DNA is TGTGCCAGCAGCTTAGGGAATGAGCAGTTCTTC.